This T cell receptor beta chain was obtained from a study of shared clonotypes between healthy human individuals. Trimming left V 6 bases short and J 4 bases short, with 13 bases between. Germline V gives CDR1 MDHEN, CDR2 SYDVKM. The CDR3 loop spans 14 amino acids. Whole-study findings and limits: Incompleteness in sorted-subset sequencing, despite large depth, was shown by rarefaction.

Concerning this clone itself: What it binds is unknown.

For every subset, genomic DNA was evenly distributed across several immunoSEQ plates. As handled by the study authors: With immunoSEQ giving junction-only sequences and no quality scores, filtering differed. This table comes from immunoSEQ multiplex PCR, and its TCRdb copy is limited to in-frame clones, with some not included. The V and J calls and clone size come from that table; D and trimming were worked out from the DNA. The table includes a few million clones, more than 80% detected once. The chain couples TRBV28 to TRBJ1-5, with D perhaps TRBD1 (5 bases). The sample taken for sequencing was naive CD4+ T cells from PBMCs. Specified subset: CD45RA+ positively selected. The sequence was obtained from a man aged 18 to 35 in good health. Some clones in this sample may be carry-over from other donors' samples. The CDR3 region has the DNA TGTGCCAGCAGCCTAGGAGGGGTGAATCAGCCCCAGCATTTT. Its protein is CASSLGGVNQPQHF.